These 21 T cell receptor beta chains came from one sample sequenced in a study of T cells in Graves' hyperthyroidism and ophthalmopathy. From RNA transcripts, TCR beta CDR3 regions were amplified. A first-round RT-PCR of the TCR CDR3 used the HTBI primer set. TCRdb independently ran MiXCR on the multiplex PCR reads; one entry per CDR3 protein. The sample shows under 300,000 distinct CDR3 sequences, approximately 23% of them seen only once. The sample consisted of blood. These receptors all come from a man aged 25 to 40 with Graves' ophthalmopathy.

This chain connects TRBV30 to TRBJ1-4; TRBD1 aligns across 7 bases. CDR1 GTSNPN and CDR2 SVGIG come from the germline V gene (reference sequence). The J segment lost 2 bases and the V segment lost 1 base, leaving 4 bases of the junction unmatched. This CDR3 has 15 amino acids. This CDR3 reads CAWSGDRDTNEKLFF. For the CDR3, the DNA is TGTGCCTGGAGTGGTGACAGGGATACTAATGAAAAACTGTTTTTT.

The rearrangement uses TRBV20-1 and TRBJ1-5, with 7 bases that match TRBD1. The CDR3 covers 13 residues. The J segment lost 3 bases and the V segment lost 4 bases, leaving 3 bases of the junction unmatched. In germline, CDR1 is DFQATT, CDR2 SNEGSKA (reference sequence). CDR3 coding DNA: TGCAGTGCTAAGGGGGCCAACAATCAGCCCCAGCATTTT. Translating gives CSAKGANNQPQHF.

The CDR3 bases are TGTGCCAGCAGGTGGGAGGGGAGGCAGTACGAGCAGTACTTC. This codes for CASRWEGRQYEQYF. The chain joins TRBV28 to TRBJ2-7; 7 positions match TRBD2. V was pared by 6 bases and J by 4 bases, with 9 bases of the junction left unmatched. The CDR3 runs to 14 residues. Germline lookup yields CDR1 MDHEN and CDR2 SYDVKM.

The chain employs TRBV5-1 and TRBJ2-2; D is uncertain. The length of the CDR3 is 14 residues. Trimming shortened V by 7 bases and J by 5 bases, and 15 bases separated the two germline ends. Germline-derived CDR1 and CDR2 are SGHRS and YFSETQ. This CDR3 reads CASSLGPETGELFF. Written as DNA, the CDR3 is TGCGCCAGCTCCCTCGGGCCAGAGACCGGGGAGCTGTTTTTT.

A note on this clonotype: A clone one base away is much larger, so this may be a read error. The chain links TRBV5-1 to TRBJ2-1; D perhaps matches TRBD1 (5 bases). V was cut by 4 bases and J by 8 bases, with 19 bases left in between. The CDR3 length is 15 residues. Germline loops: CDR1 SGHRS, CDR2 YFSETQ. CDR3 coding DNA: TGCGCCAGCAGCCCTACATCGGACAATGGGGATGAGCAGTTCTTC. The encoded protein is CASSPTSDNGDEQFF.

The rearrangement links TRBV11-3 to TRBJ2-6; no firm D call. The CDR3 spans 15 residues. Germline V gene data show CDR1 as SGHNT and CDR2 as YENEEA. V shed 1 base and J shed 4 bases, with 8 bases lying between them. In DNA, the CDR3 is TGTGCCAGCAGCTTAGTTGCCAGGGGGGCCAACGTCCTGACTTTC. This gives the protein CASSLVARGANVLTF.

The chain uses TRBV7-9 and TRBJ2-1; D uncertain. The V gene lost 1 base and the J gene lost 14 bases, with 15 bases spanning the gap. Germline-derived CDR1 and CDR2 are SEHNR and FQNEAQ (reference sequence). The CDR3 is 13 amino acids. The chain's CDR3 is CASSLGWSEYKFF. The CDR3 coding sequence is TGTGCCAGCAGCTTAGGTTGGAGTGAGTACAAGTTCTTC.

The chain is built from TRBV15 and TRBJ2-2; no clear D gene. The length of the CDR3 is 14 residues. Germline CDR1 and CDR2: LNHNV and YYDKDF (reference sequence). V lost 3 bases, J lost 4 bases, and 9 bases lay in between. The CDR3 loop is CATSSGSSTGELFF. CDR3 in DNA: TGTGCCACCAGCAGCGGGTCCTCCACCGGGGAGCTGTTTTTT. The variable domain in full, with the rest retrieved from reference TRBV15 and TRBJ2-2, is DAMVIQNPRYQVTQFGKPVTLSCSQTLNHNVMYWYQQKSSQAPKLLFHYYDKDFNNEADTPDNFQSRRPNTSFCFLDIRSPGLGDTAMYLCATSSGSSTGELFFGEGSRLTVL.

The chain joins TRBV6-1 to TRBJ1-2, with D unresolved. The CDR3 contains 14 residues. The V and J ends lost 3 bases and 1 base respectively, with 9 bases between them. Per the germline V gene, CDR1 is MNHNS and CDR2 is SASEGT. The CDR3 here is CASSDLRRNYGYTF. The CDR3 DNA is TGTGCCAGCAGTGATCTGAGACGTAACTATGGCTACACCTTC.

This clonotype was seen a few times. J is TRBJ1-5 and V is TRBV5-4; perhaps TRBD1 as D (6 bases). The CDR3 spans 15 residues. Germline V gives CDR1 SGHNT, CDR2 YYREEE (reference sequence). Trimming took 0 bases from V and 6 from J, leaving 13 bases between them. The CDR3 protein is CASSLGGGNPQPQHF. The DNA for the CDR3 is TGTGCCAGCAGCTTGGGTGGGGGCAACCCTCAGCCCCAGCATTTT.

A remark on this clonotype: A much larger clone differs from this one at a single base, so this may be a read error. The rearrangement joins TRBV20-1 to TRBJ1-4, with D unclear. The CDR3 has 12 residues. Germline lookup yields CDR1 DFQATT and CDR2 SNEGSKA (reference sequence). The CDR3 loop is CNAKQANEKLFF. CDR3 DNA: TGCAATGCTAAACAAGCTAATGAAAAACTGTTTTTT.

This rearrangement joins TRBV7-3 to TRBJ2-7; 8 nucleotides agree with TRBD1. V lost 5 bases to trimming and J lost 3 bases; unmatched junction nucleotides: 9. The CDR3 is 15 amino acids. Germline lookup yields CDR1 SGHTA and CDR2 FQGTGA. This CDR3 is CASSLQGQGFYEQYF. The CDR3 DNA sequence: TGTGCCAGCAGCCTCCAAGGACAGGGTTTCTACGAGCAGTACTTC.

V is TRBV6-2 or TRBV6-3 and J is TRBJ2-7; 7 nucleotides agree with TRBD2. CDR1 and CDR2 (germline): MNHEY, SVGEGT. The CDR3 totals 12 residues. V shed 6 bases and J 8 bases; nucleotides not matched to a gene: 7. The chain's CDR3 is CASRERGLQQYF. CDR3 sequence (DNA): TGTGCCAGCAGAGAGCGGGGCCTACAGCAGTACTTC.

The rearrangement uses TRBV20-1 and TRBJ2-6; a possible D gene is TRBD1 (5 bases). The V end was cut by 2 bases, the J end by 4 bases, with 12 bases between. This CDR3 is 15 amino acids long. Per germline, CDR1 DFQATT and CDR2 SNEGSKA (reference sequence). CDR3 protein: CSARPQGEGANVLTF. CDR3 DNA: TGCAGTGCTAGACCCCAGGGTGAGGGGGCCAACGTCCTGACTTTC.

This clonotype was observed many times. The CDR3 reads CAWSVSGRGETQYF. CDR3 sequence (DNA): TGTGCCTGGAGTGTATCGGGCAGGGGAGAGACCCAGTACTTC. This chain links TRBV30 with TRBJ2-5; D possibly corresponds to TRBD1 (6 bases). Germline V gene sequence: CDR1 GTSNPN, CDR2 SVGIG (reference sequence). The V end was cut by 0 bases, the J end by 4 bases, with 12 bases between. The CDR3 extends over 14 amino acids.

The rearrangement uses TRBV12-3 or TRBV12-4 and TRBJ1-6; 10 positions match TRBD1. The trim removed 6 bases at V and 10 bases at J, leaving 9 bases unmatched. The CDR3 spans 15 residues. The CDR3: CASRGLTGGPSPLHF. The DNA of the CDR3 is TGTGCCAGCAGGGGATTGACAGGGGGCCCGTCACCCCTCCACTTT.

The gene calls are TRBV30 and TRBJ1-6; D might be TRBD1 (5 bases). Germline CDR1 is GTSNPN and CDR2 is SVGIG (reference sequence). V was pared by 3 bases and J by 0 bases, with 12 bases between. This CDR3 comprises 16 residues. The CDR3 loop is CAWSRDFSSYNSPLHF. The CDR3, as DNA: TGTGCCTGGAGCAGGGATTTCAGCTCCTATAATTCACCCCTCCACTTT.

With respect to this clonotype: The junction differs from germline at one of its ends, possibly a read error. The chain joins TRBV7-2 to TRBJ2-1, with D hard to call. The germline V gene encodes CDR1 SGHTA and CDR2 FQGNSA. This CDR3 has 15 residues. The DNA for the CDR3 is TGTGCCGGCAGCTCCCCGGATCGTGGCAATTATGAGCAGTTCTTC. Protein product: CAGSSPDRGNYEQFF.

This clonotype was counted only a few times. The chain uses TRBV6-1 and TRBJ2-1; 12 bases fit TRBD2. The CDR3 consists of 14 residues. J was trimmed by 8 bases and V by 2 bases; bases with no gene match: 1. CDR1 MNHNS and CDR2 SASEGT come from the germline V gene. This chain's CDR3 is CASSELAGGYEQFF. In DNA, the CDR3 is TGTGCCAGCAGTGAACTAGCGGGAGGGTATGAGCAGTTCTTC.

The rearrangement uses TRBV5-1 and TRBJ1-4, with 7 bases that match TRBD1. From germline, CDR1 is SGHRS and CDR2 YFSETQ. The CDR3 spans 14 residues. V lost 5 bases and J lost 4; bases outside the gene matches: 5. CDR3 DNA sequence: TGCGCCAGCAGGGTGGGACAGCGTAATGAAAAACTGTTTTTT. It codes for CASRVGQRNEKLFF.

V is TRBV30 and J is TRBJ1-4; D is unclear. V was shortened by 4 bases and J by 8 bases, with 20 bases between the two germline ends. Germline V gives CDR1 GTSNPN, CDR2 SVGIG (reference sequence). The CDR3 is 15 amino acids. The DNA for the CDR3 is TGTGCCTGGAAAGCTTCGGAAGGCCTTAGAGAAAAACTGTTTTTT. Protein sequence: CAWKASEGLREKLFF.